This T cell receptor (beta chain) derives from a study of T cell responses to AZD1222 COVID-19 vaccine. Study overall: Whether given at about 4 or about 12 weeks, second doses were pooled. Study results and limitations: Receipt of two AZD1222 doses was followed by a rise in Spike-specific TCR breadth and depth. Spike-wide coverage was observed for vaccine-associated CD4 TCRs, with dominant responses at 160-218 and 743-854. Close to half of all spike-specific TCRs reportedly target regions of the variants that are unmutated.

To note about this clone: Its antigen is currently unknown.

Method: immunoSEQ multiplex PCR; TCRdb's copy keeps in-frame clones and lacks some. The profile shows fewer than 200,000 clones, 85% to 90% of them singletons. Germline V gene lookup returns CDR1 SEHNR and CDR2 FQNEAQ (reference sequence). V dropped 1 base and J dropped 9 bases, with 15 bases sitting between them. The CDR3 has 14 amino acids. Sequences were derived from peripheral blood, sampled on day 0 of AZD1222 vaccination. The sequence was collected from an adult in good health. The chain carries TRBV7-9 and TRBJ1-2; D call uncertain. The CDR3 reads CASSLGLAGGSYTF. The CDR3 region has the DNA TGTGCCAGCAGCTTAGGGTTGGCAGGCGGAAGCTACACCTTC.